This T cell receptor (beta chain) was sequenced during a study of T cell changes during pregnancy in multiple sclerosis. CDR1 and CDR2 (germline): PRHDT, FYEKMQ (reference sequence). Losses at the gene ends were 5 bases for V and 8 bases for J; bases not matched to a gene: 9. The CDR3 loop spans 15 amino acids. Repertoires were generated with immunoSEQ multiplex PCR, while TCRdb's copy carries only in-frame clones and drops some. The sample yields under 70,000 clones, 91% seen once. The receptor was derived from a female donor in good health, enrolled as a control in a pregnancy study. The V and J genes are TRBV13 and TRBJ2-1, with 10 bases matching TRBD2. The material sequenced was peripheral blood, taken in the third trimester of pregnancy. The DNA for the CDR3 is TGTGCCAGCAGCGGCCAGCGGGAGGGCCTCCATGAGCAGTTCTTC. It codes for CASSGQREGLHEQFF.